Shown below are 23 T cell receptor beta chains from a single sample sequenced in a study of Graves' ophthalmopathy and Graves' hyperthyroidism. RNA transcripts provided the template for amplifying TCR beta CDR3 regions. Amplification began with first-round RT-PCR using HTBI primers, then second-round multiplex PCR was performed. MiXCR, applied by TCRdb to the multiplex PCR reads, yields one record per CDR3 protein. The sample consists of 600,000 to 650,000 distinct CDR3 sequences, 22% of them appearing once. The material sequenced was peripheral blood. These receptors came from a young woman with stable Graves' hyperthyroidism. Some clones in this sample may be carry-over from other donors' samples.

This clonotype appeared many times. The chain has TRBV20-1 and TRBJ2-2, with 10 positions matching TRBD1. Per the germline V gene, CDR1 is DFQATT and CDR2 is SNEGSKA (reference sequence). The V segment lost 0 bases and the J segment 3 bases; nucleotides outside the gene matches: 1. The CDR3 loop spans 15 amino acids. The chain's CDR3 is CSARDGTGDTGELFF. CDR3 coding DNA: TGCAGTGCTAGAGATGGGACAGGGGACACCGGGGAGCTGTTTTTT.

The genes are TRBV20-1 and TRBJ1-3; D gene unclear. V lost 0 bases to trimming and J lost 3 bases, with 9 bases between them. Germline CDR1 and CDR2: DFQATT and SNEGSKA (reference sequence). This CDR3 has 14 residues. The CDR3 sequence: CSARDPNFGNTIYF. The CDR3 nucleotides read TGCAGTGCTAGAGATCCCAACTTTGGAAACACCATATATTTT.

This clonotype was counted a few times. This chain uses TRBV7-2 with TRBJ2-4; maybe TRBD1 (6 bases). Deletions cut 4 bases from V and 9 bases from J, with 13 bases between. Germline CDR1 is SGHTA and CDR2 is FQGNSA. This CDR3 has 13 amino acids. As DNA, the CDR3 is TGTGCCAGCAGCTCCACTTTAGGGGGCATTCAGTACTTC. The encoded protein is CASSSTLGGIQYF.

This clonotype was seen many times. This chain links TRBV6-5 with TRBJ1-2; maybe TRBD1 (6 bases). The CDR3 is made up of 15 amino acids. Germline CDR1 reads MNHEY; CDR2 reads SVGAGI. Trimming removed 6 bases from V and 7 bases from J, with 21 bases in between. As DNA, the CDR3 is TGTGCCAGCAGATTAACAGGGAGGGGCTCGGGTGGCTACACCTTC. Translation: CASRLTGRGSGGYTF.

This clonotype was recorded many times. The rearrangement joins TRBV10-1 to TRBJ1-3; D uncertain. V was trimmed by 4 bases and J by 0 bases, leaving 10 bases between them. The CDR3 runs 15 residues. Germline V gene sequence: CDR1 WNHNN, CDR2 SYGVQD (reference sequence). CDR3 nucleotides: TGCGCCAGCAGTGGTCTGGGCCCCTCTGGAAACACCATATATTTT. Translated: CASSGLGPSGNTIYF.

The J gene is TRBJ1-1, the V gene TRBV28; 7 bases map to TRBD1. Looked up from germline, CDR1 is MDHEN and CDR2 is SYDVKM. The V gene end was trimmed by 5 bases and the J gene end by 8 bases; junction bases not matched to a gene: 17. The CDR3 loop spans 16 amino acids. Written as DNA, the CDR3 is TGTGCCAGCAGTAAATTCCAAGACAGGGAATTTTACGAAGCTTTCTTT. Protein product: CASSKFQDREFYEAFF.

At least ten counts were recorded for this clonotype. This chain links TRBV12-3 or TRBV12-4 with TRBJ2-7; 7 nucleotides line up with TRBD2. V was pared by 5 bases and J by 5 bases, with 12 bases of the junction left unmatched. This CDR3 is built from 15 residues. This CDR3 is CASSGRWGGTHEQYF. CDR3 in DNA: TGTGCCAGCAGTGGACGATGGGGAGGGACCCACGAGCAGTACTTC.

This clonotype was detected many times. The chain uses TRBV20-1 and TRBJ2-5, with 7 bases identical to TRBD2. In germline, CDR1 is DFQATT, CDR2 SNEGSKA (reference sequence). The CDR3 has 15 amino acids. The J segment lost 3 bases and the V segment lost 3 bases, leaving 10 bases of the junction unmatched. The CDR3 reads CSARRLGGVKETQYF. The CDR3 region has the DNA TGCAGTGCTAGGAGGCTGGGAGGGGTGAAAGAGACCCAGTACTTC.

This clonotype was seen at least ten times. V gene TRBV28 combines with J gene TRBJ1-5, with D tentatively TRBD1 (5 bases). Germline V gives CDR1 MDHEN, CDR2 SYDVKM. This CDR3 spans 15 amino acids. V lost 3 bases and J 2 bases, leaving 11 bases between the germline ends. CDR3 DNA sequence: TGTGCCAGCAGTTTGGTGGGGGATGGCAATCAGCCCCAGCATTTT. It specifies CASSLVGDGNQPQHF.

The genes are TRBV6-1 and TRBJ2-7; 7 bases align to TRBD1. The CDR3 is made up of 15 amino acids. The V gene's germline CDR1 is MNHNS and CDR2 SASEGT. Trimming cost V 7 bases and J 1 base; bases outside gene matches: 10. The CDR3 protein is CASNRRDRASYEQYF. DNA of the CDR3: TGTGCCAGCAACAGACGGGACAGAGCATCCTACGAGCAGTACTTC.

The rearrangement links TRBV19 to TRBJ1-2; D is perhaps TRBD1 (5 bases). This CDR3 has 13 residues. CDR1 and CDR2 (germline): LNHDA, SQIVND (reference sequence). V was clipped by 9 bases and J by 4 bases, with 15 bases between them. CDR3 region: CASTLGRGYGYTF. The CDR3 region has the DNA TGTGCCAGCACCCTGGGACGAGGCTATGGCTACACCTTC.

The V and J genes are TRBV7-2 and TRBJ2-3, with unresolved D. CDR3 size: 11 residues. CDR1 is SGHTA and CDR2 is FQGNSA in the germline V gene. The ends were cut back, 7 bases at V and 4 bases at J, with 6 bases in the middle. The CDR3 spells CASIRADTQYF. The CDR3 coding sequence is TGTGCCAGCATAAGGGCAGATACGCAGTATTTT. The whole variable domain, remainder taken from reference TRBV7-2 and TRBJ2-3, is GAGVSQSPSNKVTEKGKDVELRCDPISGHTALYWYRQSLGQGLEFLIYFQGNSAPDKSGLPSDRFSAERTGGSVSTLTIQRTQQEDSAVYLCASIRADTQYFGPGTRLTVL.

This sequence joins TRBV28 and TRBJ1-5, with no clear D. CDR1 is MDHEN, CDR2 SYDVKM, per germline. This CDR3 has 13 amino acids. V was shortened by 1 base and J by 6 bases, with 7 bases between the two germline ends. The CDR3 reads CASSLLGPQPQHF. CDR3 in DNA: TGTGCCAGCAGTTTATTGGGTCCTCAGCCCCAGCATTTT.

This clonotype came up many times. V gene TRBV6-8 combines with J gene TRBJ2-7, with 12 bases matching TRBD2. Germline assignment: CDR1 MNHGY and CDR2 SAAAGT. The CDR3 extends over 18 amino acids. V lost 7 bases, J lost 0 bases, and 13 bases stayed unmatched. CDR3 sequence (DNA): TGTGCCAGCAAAGACTCTAGCGGGAGGGCCTCGAGCTCCTACGAGCAGTACTTC. Its protein is CASKDSSGRASSSYEQYF.

V is TRBV12-3 or TRBV12-4 and J is TRBJ2-7; D unclear. V was cut by 3 bases and J by 5 bases, with 11 bases left in between. The CDR3 has 13 residues. The CDR3 protein is CASSFLGQNEQYF. CDR3 nucleotide sequence: TGTGCCAGCAGTTTTCTGGGTCAGAACGAGCAGTACTTC.

This clonotype appeared a few times. This clone may be a read error of a much larger clone one base away. This rearrangement joins TRBV12-5 to TRBJ2-7; 7 positions agree with TRBD1. Germline CDR1 is LGHNT and CDR2 is FRNRAP. The CDR3 has 16 amino acids. The CDR3 here is CASGLALGTATYERYF. Written as DNA, the CDR3 is TGTGCTAGTGGTTTGGCCCTGGGGACAGCAACCTACGAGCGGTACTTC. Filled out from reference TRBV12-5 and TRBJ2-7, the complete variable domain reads DARVTQTPRHKVTEMGQEVTMRCQPILGHNTVFWYRQTMMQGLELLAYFRNRAPLDDSGMPKDRFSAEMPDATLATLKIQPSEPRDSAVYFCASGLALGTATYERYFGPGTRLTVT.

There are many counts of this clonotype. The V call is TRBV6-1, the J call TRBJ2-7; a possible D gene is TRBD1 (5 bases). The CDR3 has 15 residues. Germline CDR1 MNHNS, CDR2 SASEGT. The V and J ends lost 7 bases and 3 bases respectively, with 19 bases between them. The CDR3 bases are TGTGCCAGCAATATATTCAGGGAAGTGGTCTACGAGCAGTACTTC. The encoded protein is CASNIFREVVYEQYF.

Ten or more counts support this clonotype. V and J are TRBV5-1 and TRBJ1-1; TRBD1 agrees at 9 bases. CDR1 SGHRS and CDR2 YFSETQ come from the germline V gene. The CDR3 consists of 16 residues. V lost 4 bases, J lost 0 bases, and 7 bases stayed unmatched. Here the CDR3 reads CASSRGQGPVNTEAFF. Written as DNA, the CDR3 is TGCGCCAGCAGCCGGGGACAGGGACCTGTGAACACTGAAGCTTTCTTT.

The chain combines TRBV6-1 with TRBJ1-6, with 8 bases lining up with TRBD1. The CDR3 length is 14 residues. Germline CDR1 reads MNHNS; CDR2 reads SASEGT. With V trimmed by 6 bases and J by 7 bases, 5 bases remained unmatched. In DNA, the CDR3 is TGTGCCAGCAGGGTGACAGGGGAGAATTCACCCCTCCACTTT. Translated, it gives CASRVTGENSPLHF.

This clonotype appeared many times. This chain joins TRBV18 and TRBJ2-3; D gene ambiguous. The germline V and J ends were trimmed by 3 bases and 5 bases, with 3 bases remaining between them. Germline loops: CDR1 KGHSH, CDR2 LQKENI. CDR3 length equals 11 residues. The CDR3 spells CASSPGDTQYF. Here the CDR3 DNA reads TGTGCCAGCTCACCGGGAGATACGCAGTATTTT.

This clonotype is a singleton in its sample. This sequence joins TRBV2 and TRBJ2-3; D is ambiguous. CDR3 length: 13 amino acids. Germline V gene sequence: CDR1 SNHLY, CDR2 FYNNEI. V lost 3 bases and J 5 bases, leaving 9 bases between the germline ends. The CDR3 bases are TGTGCCAGCAGTGACATGTTTCGAGATACGCAGTATTTT. Translating it yields CASSDMFRDTQYF.

V gene TRBV28 combines with J gene TRBJ2-5; 9 positions match TRBD1. V was clipped by 3 bases and J by 2 bases; unmatched bases: 4. Germline V gives CDR1 MDHEN, CDR2 SYDVKM. The CDR3 runs 15 residues. As DNA, the CDR3 is TGTGCCAGCAGTTTTGGTGGGACAGGGCAAGAGACCCAGTACTTC. Its protein product is CASSFGGTGQETQYF.

Comment on this clonotype: This may be a read error: a much more frequent sequence differs by one nucleotide. The chain joins TRBV7-9 to TRBJ2-5; D unresolved. The CDR3 contains 14 residues. Looked up from germline, CDR1 is SEHNR and CDR2 is FQNEAQ (reference sequence). CDR3 sequence (DNA): TGTGCCAGCACCTCGTACAGATTCCAAGAGACCCAGCACTTC. Its translation is CASTSYRFQETQHF. Looking up the rest from reference TRBV7-9 and TRBJ2-5 gives the full variable domain: DTGVSQNPRHKITKRGQNVTFRCDPISEHNRLYWYRQTLGQGPEFLTYFQNEAQLEKSRLLSDRFSAERPKGSFSTLEIQRTEQGDSAMYLCASTSYRFQETQHFGPGTRLLVL.